This TCR beta chain is drawn from a study of control samples from healthy donors and cancer patients. This table comes from immunoSEQ multiplex PCR, and its TCRdb copy is limited to in-frame clones, with some not included. The profile shows about 160,000 clones, about 90% of them singletons. This clone was recorded only once. V dropped 6 bases and J dropped 4; count of bases not matched to a gene: 4. Germline V gene sequence: CDR1 SQVTM, CDR2 ANQGSEA. The CDR3 contains 13 residues. This clonotype was obtained from a man younger than 40 in good health. Sequenced sample: blood. The chain is built from TRBV29-1 and TRBJ1-2; 11 nucleotides line up with TRBD1. The CDR3 protein is CSVPGQGVYGYTF. CDR3 sequence (DNA): TGCAGCGTCCCGGGACAGGGGGTCTATGGCTACACCTTC.